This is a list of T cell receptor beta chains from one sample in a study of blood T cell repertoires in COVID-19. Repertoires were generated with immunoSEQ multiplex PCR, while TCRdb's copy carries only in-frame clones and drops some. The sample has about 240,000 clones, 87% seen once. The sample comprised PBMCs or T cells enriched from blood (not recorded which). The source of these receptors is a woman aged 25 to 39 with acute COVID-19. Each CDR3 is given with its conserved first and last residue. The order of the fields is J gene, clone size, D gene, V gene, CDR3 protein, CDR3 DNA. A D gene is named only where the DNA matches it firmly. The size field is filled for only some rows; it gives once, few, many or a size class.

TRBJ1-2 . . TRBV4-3 CASSQTAGVGYTF TGCGCCAGCAGCCAAACCGCCGGAGTGGGCTACACCTTC
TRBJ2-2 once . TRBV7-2 CANAVSANTGELFF TGTGCCAACGCCGTCTCAGCGAACACCGGGGAGCTGTTTTTT
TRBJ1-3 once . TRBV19 CASSKPATDSGNTIYF TGTGCCAGTAGTAAGCCCGCGACAGACTCTGGAAACACCATATATTTT
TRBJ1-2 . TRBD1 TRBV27 CASSLVRLGTGMDYGYTF TGTGCCAGCAGTCTCGTCCGCCTTGGGACAGGGATGGACTATGGCTACACCTTC
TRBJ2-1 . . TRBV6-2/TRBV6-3 CASSYPPLEQFF TGTGCCAGCAGTTACCCCCCCCTGGAGCAGTTCTTC
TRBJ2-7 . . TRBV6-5 CASSPRDTAYEQYF TGTGCCAGCAGTCCCCGGGACACAGCCTACGAGCAGTACTTC
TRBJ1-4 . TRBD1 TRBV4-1 CASSQYGGRGLSEKLFF TGCGCCAGCAGCCAATACGGCGGCAGGGGGCTAAGTGAAAAACTGTTTTTT
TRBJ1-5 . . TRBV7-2 CASSFLQDQPQHF TGTGCCAGCAGCTTTCTACAGGATCAGCCCCAGCATTTT
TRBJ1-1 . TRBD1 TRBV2 CASRQGADTEAFF TGTGCCAGCAGACAGGGGGCGGACACTGAAGCTTTCTTT
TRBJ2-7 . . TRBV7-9 CASSPDGDEQYF TGTGCCAGCAGCCCGGACGGGGACGAGCAGTACTTC
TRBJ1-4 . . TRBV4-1 CASSQAQRRSNEKLFF TGCGCCAGCAGCCAAGCTCAACGGAGGTCTAATGAAAAACTGTTTTTT
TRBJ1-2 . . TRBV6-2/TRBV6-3 CASSPNRGIGDGYTF TGTGCCAGCAGCCCCAATCGGGGGATTGGGGATGGCTACACCTTC
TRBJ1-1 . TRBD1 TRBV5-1 CASSKTGWEEAFF TGCGCCAGCAGCAAGACAGGGTGGGAAGAAGCTTTCTTT
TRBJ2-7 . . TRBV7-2 CASSLAPDLYSGGSYEQYF TGTGCCAGCAGCTTAGCGCCCGACCTTTACTCAGGGGGGAGCTACGAGCAGTACTTC
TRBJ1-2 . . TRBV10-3 CAISKGDANYGYTF TGTGCCATCAGTAAGGGGGACGCTAACTATGGCTACACCTTC
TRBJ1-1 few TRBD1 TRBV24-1 CATSDLQGAQPEAFF TGTGCCACCAGTGATTTGCAGGGGGCGCAGCCTGAAGCTTTCTTT
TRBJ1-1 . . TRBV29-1 CSVQRQQGPPEAFF TGCAGCGTTCAGAGGCAACAGGGCCCCCCTGAAGCTTTCTTT
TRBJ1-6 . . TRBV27 CASTLRGYLSSYNSPLHF TGTGCCAGCACCTTGAGGGGGTATTTGAGCTCCTATAATTCACCCCTCCACTTT
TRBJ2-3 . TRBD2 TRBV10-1 CASSDSGAAPNTDTQYF TGCGCCAGTAGCGACAGCGGGGCAGCGCCTAACACAGATACGCAGTATTTT
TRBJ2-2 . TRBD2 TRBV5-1 CASSSLAGGDTGELFF TGCGCCAGCAGCTCACTAGCGGGGGGAGACACCGGGGAGCTGTTTTTT
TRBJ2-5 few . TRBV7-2 CASSYDWNQETQYF TGTGCCAGCAGTTACGACTGGAACCAAGAGACCCAGTACTTC
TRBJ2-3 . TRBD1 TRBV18 CASSTGTEMLPTSDTQYF TGTGCCAGCTCCACCGGGACAGAAATGCTCCCGACTTCAGATACGCAGTATTTT